This T cell receptor beta chain came from a study of identical twins. TCRdb recomputed calls from the 5' RACE reads with MiXCR, one row per CDR3 protein. The repertoire has 500,000 or so distinct CDR3 sequences, roughly an eighth of them found once; the top ten carry about 0.94%. In regard to this clonotype: The antigen remains undetermined.

Study outcomes and limitations: Possibly, invariant MAIT and iNKT cells partly confounded zero-insertion analyses.

This sample was also put to use in a study of yellow fever vaccine responses in identical twins.

The sequencing sample was made of CD4+ T cells sorted from blood. This receptor was obtained from a woman younger than 30 in good health.

The CDR3 loop reads CASSSGSSLETQYF. CDR3 in DNA: TGCGCCAGCAGCTCGGGGTCTTCCCTGGAGACCCAGTACTTC. The genes are TRBV5-1 and TRBJ2-5; D possibly corresponds to TRBD2 (5 bases). CDR3 length: 14 residues. The germline V and J ends were trimmed by 3 bases and 5 bases, with 14 bases remaining between them. Germline assignment: CDR1 SGHRS and CDR2 YFSETQ.